What follows describes a single T cell receptor beta chain. This record comes from a study of blood T cell repertoires in COVID-19. Source study methods: Nucleated cell counts were estimated from reference gene primer amplification. Libraries were prepared by immunoSEQ multiplex PCR; TCRdb keeps only in-frame clonotypes and omits some of them. V, J and clone size derive from that table, while D and trimming were established from the DNA sequence. The sample contains more than 95,000 clones, 75% to 85% of which appear only once. The V gene end was trimmed by 0 bases and the J gene end by 2 bases; junction bases not matched to a gene: 5. The CDR3 is 18 residues long. CDR1 and CDR2 from the germline V gene are LGHNA and YSLEER.

The sequencing sample was made of peripheral blood. The chain has TRBV4-3 and TRBJ2-1; TRBD2 matches 12 bases. This TCR derives from a man between 60 and 75 years old with acute or convalescent COVID-19. CDR3 DNA: TGCGCCAGCAGCCAAGAATCACTAGCGGGAGGCACCTACAATGAGCAGTTCTTC. Protein: CASSQESLAGGTYNEQFF.